The TCR beta chain under discussion was sequenced for a study of T cell repertoires in cytomegalovirus infection. Looking at the study overall: Based on public TCR beta signatures, there were indications of CMV infection and of a matching HLA type.

Per the germline V gene, CDR1 is SGHVS and CDR2 is FQNEAQ. The length of the CDR3 is 15 residues. The V gene end was trimmed by 5 bases and the J gene end by 8 bases; junction bases not matched to a gene: 10. About this clonotype: Its antigen is unknown.

TCRdb recomputed calls from the reads with MiXCR, one row per CDR3 protein. Among hundreds of thousands of distinct CDR3 sequences, around a third were seen once, and the ten largest hold 18%. Sequencing used cultured PBMCs, obtained from culture after CMV antigen stimulation. This TCR came from a human donor in good health (CMV status not recorded). Some clones in this sample may be carry-over from other donors' samples. The chain carries TRBV7-8 and TRBJ1-4; 8 nucleotides match TRBD1. CDR3 bases: TGTGCCAGCAGCCCCTCGACAGGGGTGGGAGAAAAACTGTTTTTT. It translates to CASSPSTGVGEKLFF.